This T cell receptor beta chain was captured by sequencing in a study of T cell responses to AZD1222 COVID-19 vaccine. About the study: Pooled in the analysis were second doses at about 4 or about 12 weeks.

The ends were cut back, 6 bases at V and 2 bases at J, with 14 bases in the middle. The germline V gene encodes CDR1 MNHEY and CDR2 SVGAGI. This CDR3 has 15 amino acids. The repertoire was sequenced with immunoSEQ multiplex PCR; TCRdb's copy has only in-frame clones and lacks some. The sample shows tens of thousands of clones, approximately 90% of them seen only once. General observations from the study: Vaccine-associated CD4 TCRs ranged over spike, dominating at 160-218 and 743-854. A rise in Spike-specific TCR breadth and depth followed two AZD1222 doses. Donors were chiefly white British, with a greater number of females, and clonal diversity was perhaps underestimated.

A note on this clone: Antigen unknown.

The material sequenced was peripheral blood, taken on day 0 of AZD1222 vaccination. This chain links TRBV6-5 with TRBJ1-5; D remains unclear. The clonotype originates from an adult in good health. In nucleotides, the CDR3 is TGTGCCAGCAGGGCGTTACCCCGGGGCAATCAGCCCCAGCATTTT. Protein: CASRALPRGNQPQHF.